The 27 T cell receptor beta chains below were found in one sample sequenced in a study of T cells after yellow fever vaccination. TCRdb recomputed calls from the 5' RACE reads with MiXCR, one row per CDR3 protein. The data contain hundreds of thousands of distinct CDR3 sequences, roughly an eighth of them seen just once; the ten biggest clones take up more than 12%. The material sequenced was PBMCs, taken on the day of the yellow fever booster vaccination. These receptors all stem from a man aged 25-40 years who received the YFV17D yellow fever vaccine.

The V gene is TRBV25-1, the J gene TRBJ2-1; D is possibly TRBD2 (5 bases). The CDR3 runs 13 residues. The germline V gene encodes CDR1 MGHDK and CDR2 SYGVNS. V lost 4 bases, J lost 10 bases, and 14 bases lay in between. CDR3 coding DNA: TGTGCCAGCAGTGCATCGGGGTGGCAGGAGCAGTTCTTC. Protein sequence: CASSASGWQEQFF.

This clonotype was observed a few times. This rearrangement joins TRBV7-2 to TRBJ1-3; no definite D call. Germline V gene sequence: CDR1 SGHTA, CDR2 FQGNSA. The length of the CDR3 is 16 residues. V lost 1 base and J lost 0, with 10 bases in between. The CDR3 loop is CASSLVTLGSGNTIYF. CDR3 DNA sequence: TGTGCCAGCAGCTTAGTTACGCTGGGCTCTGGAAACACCATATATTTT.

The V and J genes are TRBV3-1 and TRBJ1-2; tentatively, D is TRBD1 (5 bases). Trimming cost V 5 bases and J 4 bases, with 17 bases left between them. Germline CDR1 LGHDT, CDR2 YNNKEL (reference sequence). This CDR3 spans 15 amino acids. The CDR3 region has the DNA TGTGCCAGCAGCAGAAAACGGGACCCCGGCTATGGCTACACCTTC. Amino acids: CASSRKRDPGYGYTF. Based on the CDR3 plus reference TRBV3-1 and TRBJ1-2, the full variable domain is DTAVSQTPKYLVTQMGNDKSIKCEQNLGHDTMYWYKQDSKKFLKIMFSYNNKELIINETVPNRFSPKSPDKAHLNLHINSLELGDSAVYFCASSRKRDPGYGYTFGSGTRLTVV.

This sequence joins TRBV5-4 and TRBJ2-7; 16 bases line up with TRBD2. V gave up 3 bases and J gave up 9 bases; unmatched junction bases: 6. This CDR3 has 15 amino acids. Germline values: CDR1 SGHNT, CDR2 YYREEE (reference sequence). DNA of the CDR3: TGTGCCAGCAGCTCACCGGGACTAGCGGGAGGGGTGCAGTACTTC. It is translated as CASSSPGLAGGVQYF.

V is TRBV7-9 and J is TRBJ1-2; 10 nucleotides align to TRBD1. Germline V lookup: CDR1 SEHNR, CDR2 FQNEAQ (reference sequence). The CDR3 length is 17 residues. V shed 5 bases and J 4 bases; nucleotides not matched to a gene: 13. CDR3 in DNA: TGTGCCAGCAGCCTGGGACAGGGGCGACAGAGCCCCTATGGCTACACCTTC. Protein: CASSLGQGRQSPYGYTF.

The chain is built from TRBV12-3 or TRBV12-4 and TRBJ1-5; D is unresolved. Trimming took off 5 bases at V and 4 bases at J, with 18 bases between the two ends. The CDR3 extends over 16 amino acids. CDR3 nucleotide sequence: TGTGCCAGCAGTCCAACCCCCAAAGAGGGAAATCAGCCCCAGCATTTT. It codes for CASSPTPKEGNQPQHF.

There are a few counts of this clonotype. This rearrangement joins TRBV5-4 to TRBJ2-5; the match to TRBD2 covers 10 bases. Germline V gene sequence: CDR1 SGHNT, CDR2 YYREEE (reference sequence). The CDR3 runs 16 residues. J lost 4 bases, V lost 4 bases, and 10 bases had no gene match. This chain's CDR3 is CASSPVAGGGTETQYF. The CDR3 nucleotides read TGTGCCAGCAGCCCCGTAGCGGGAGGAGGGACAGAGACCCAGTACTTC.

The gene calls are TRBV6-2 or TRBV6-3 and TRBJ2-1; perhaps TRBD2 as D (5 bases). CDR3 length equals 14 residues. Germline V gene lookup returns CDR1 MNHEY and CDR2 SVGEGT. The V gene lost 6 bases and the J gene lost 4 bases, with 13 bases spanning the gap. CDR3 in amino acids: CASSPHRDYNEQFF. DNA for the CDR3: TGTGCCAGCAGCCCCCACCGGGATTACAATGAGCAGTTCTTC.

This clonotype appeared many times. The CDR3 reads CASIAGQGYNEQFF. For the CDR3, the DNA is TGTGCCAGCATTGCAGGGCAAGGGTACAATGAGCAGTTCTTC. The chain has TRBV28 and TRBJ2-1; TRBD1 might be the D (5 bases). V was cut by 7 bases and J by 4 bases, with 14 bases left in between. Germline-derived CDR1 and CDR2 are MDHEN and SYDVKM. The CDR3 extends over 14 amino acids. The full variable domain, rest sourced from reference TRBV28 and TRBJ2-1, is DVKVTQSSRYLVKRTGEKVFLECVQDMDHENMFWYRQDPGLGLRLIYFSYDVKMKEKGDIPEGYSVSREKKERFSLILESASTNQTSMYLCASIAGQGYNEQFFGPGTRLTVL.

This clonotype was observed a few times. The rearrangement links TRBV20-1 to TRBJ1-3, with D tentatively TRBD1 (6 bases). The V gene lost 6 bases and the J gene lost 1 base, with 16 bases spanning the gap. Germline CDR1 reads DFQATT; CDR2 reads SNEGSKA (reference sequence). The CDR3 loop spans 15 amino acids. The CDR3 here is CSARDIARSGNTIYF. In DNA form, the CDR3 reads TGCAGTGCCCGGGACATCGCTCGATCTGGAAACACCATATATTTT.

This clonotype was picked up many times. The rearrangement joins TRBV7-2 to TRBJ2-7, with 9 bases identical to TRBD1. Germline-derived CDR1 and CDR2 are SGHTA and FQGNSA. There are 14 residues in the CDR3. The ends lost 5 bases at V and 1 base at J; junction bases unmatched: 3. CDR3 amino acids: CASSKDRGSYEQYF. In nucleotides, the CDR3 is TGTGCCAGCAGCAAGGACAGGGGTTCCTACGAGCAGTACTTC.

A few counts support this clonotype. The chain is built from TRBV9 and TRBJ2-7; no clear D. In germline, CDR1 is SGDLS, CDR2 YYNGEE. Trimming stripped 0 bases from V and 3 bases from J, with 10 bases between. The CDR3 runs 14 residues. CDR3 sequence reads: CASSVGTNNYEQYF. The DNA for the CDR3 is TGTGCCAGCAGCGTAGGCACTAACAACTACGAGCAGTACTTC.

The rearrangement uses TRBV20-1 and TRBJ2-4; possibly TRBD2 for D (6 bases). With 3 bases removed from V and 6 bases from J, the gap between germline ends came to 12 bases. Germline V gene data show CDR1 as DFQATT and CDR2 as SNEGSKA (reference sequence). The CDR3 sequence is 13 residues long. CDR3: CSARRDGGNIQYF. The CDR3, as DNA: TGCAGTGCTAGGCGGGACGGGGGAAACATTCAGTACTTC.

The chain employs TRBV29-1 and TRBJ2-5; D is possibly TRBD1 (5 bases). The CDR3 is 12 residues long. Trimming stripped 6 bases from V and 2 bases from J, with 10 bases between. CDR1 is SQVTM, CDR2 ANQGSEA, per germline. The CDR3 loop is CSVLRTQETQYF. The CDR3 region has the DNA TGCAGCGTCTTGAGGACACAAGAGACCCAGTACTTC.

This clonotype was detected only a few times. The gene calls are TRBV28 and TRBJ2-1, with 9 bases fitting TRBD2. This CDR3 contains 14 residues. Germline V gene sequence: CDR1 MDHEN, CDR2 SYDVKM. V lost 5 bases to trimming and J lost 5 bases; unmatched junction nucleotides: 4. DNA of the CDR3: TGTGCCAGCAGTGAGACTAGCGGAAACAATGAGCAGTTCTTC. Protein sequence: CASSETSGNNEQFF.

The chain has TRBV7-2 and TRBJ2-5; TRBD2 matches 7 bases. Germline CDR1 is SGHTA and CDR2 is FQGNSA. CDR3 size: 16 residues. Germline trimming cut 6 bases from V and 5 bases from J; bases unmatched to any gene: 15. The CDR3 protein is CASRPEVGGVGETQYF. In DNA, the CDR3 is TGTGCCAGCAGACCCGAGGTTGGGGGGGTAGGGGAGACCCAGTACTTC.

V and J are TRBV4-3 and TRBJ2-1; 9 bases agree with TRBD2. J lost 8 bases, V lost 2 bases, and 7 bases had no gene match. Per germline, CDR1 LGHNA and CDR2 YSLEER. CDR3 length equals 15 residues. This chain's CDR3 is CASSQRGGGVDEQFF. CDR3 DNA sequence: TGCGCCAGCAGCCAACGAGGCGGGGGGGTCGATGAGCAGTTCTTC.

V gene TRBV6-2 or TRBV6-3 combines with J gene TRBJ2-7; no firm D call. Per the germline V gene, CDR1 is MNHEY and CDR2 is SVGEGT. Trimming removed 4 bases from V and 8 bases from J, with 12 bases in between. This CDR3 spans 12 amino acids. The chain's CDR3 is CASSFGPNKQYF. Written as DNA, the CDR3 is TGTGCCAGCAGTTTCGGGCCTAACAAGCAGTACTTC.

The chain carries TRBV4-3 and TRBJ2-7, with D hard to call. The CDR3 has 12 residues. Germline CDR1 is LGHNA and CDR2 is YSLEER. Trimming stripped 0 bases from V and 9 bases from J, with 9 bases between. In nucleotides, the CDR3 is TGCGCCAGCAGCCAAGATAAGCGCACGCAGTACTTC. Amino acid sequence: CASSQDKRTQYF.

This clonotype has a single count. The rearrangement joins TRBV10-2 to TRBJ2-2, with D perhaps TRBD2 (6 bases). The germline V and J ends were trimmed by 9 bases and 1 base, with 12 bases remaining between them. Germline assignment: CDR1 WSHSY and CDR2 SAAADI. This CDR3 is 14 amino acids long. The chain's CDR3 is CASRGRGNTGELFF. CDR3 bases: TGCGCCAGTCGCGGGCGGGGGAACACCGGGGAGCTGTTTTTT.

This sequence joins TRBV7-9 and TRBJ2-1, with 10 bases matching TRBD2. Trimming cost V 4 bases and J 15 bases; bases outside gene matches: 15. CDR1 and CDR2 (germline): SEHNR, FQNEAQ (reference sequence). CDR3 size: 15 residues. The CDR3 DNA follows: TGTGCCAGCAGCTCCTCGGCATTTCTAGCGGGAGAGGGGTTCTTC. As protein: CASSSSAFLAGEGFF.

The gene calls are TRBV7-9 and TRBJ2-3; D unresolved. Germline assignment: CDR1 SEHNR and CDR2 FQNEAQ (reference sequence). V dropped 9 bases and J dropped 6 bases, with 16 bases sitting between them. The CDR3 loop spans 13 amino acids. Here the CDR3 reads CASPGFDSDTQYF. CDR3 sequence (DNA): TGTGCCAGTCCCGGATTCGATAGCGATACGCAGTATTTT.

The chain uses TRBV5-1 and TRBJ2-6; TRBD1 might be the D (5 bases). CDR1 is SGHRS, CDR2 YFSETQ, per germline. The CDR3 runs 15 residues. Deletions cut 0 bases from V and 14 bases from J, with 18 bases between. The CDR3 loop is CASSLAEDTFRILTF. In DNA form, the CDR3 reads TGCGCCAGCAGCTTGGCCGAGGACACCTTTCGAATCCTGACTTTC.

In its sample, this clonotype was seen a few times. In DNA form, the CDR3 reads TGCAGTGCTAGAGATAACTCAGGTTTGCCCTACGAGCAGTACTTC. It is translated as CSARDNSGLPYEQYF. The V and J genes are TRBV20-1 and TRBJ2-7; D remains ambiguous. The V and J ends lost 0 bases and 2 bases respectively, with 14 bases between them. The CDR3 covers 15 residues. CDR1 and CDR2 (germline): DFQATT, SNEGSKA (reference sequence).

V gene TRBV19 combines with J gene TRBJ1-5; TRBD1 agrees at 9 bases. The CDR3 is 14 residues long. Trimming cost V 11 bases and J 4 bases; bases outside gene matches: 9. Germline-derived CDR1 and CDR2 are LNHDA and SQIVND (reference sequence). Here the CDR3 DNA reads TGTGCCGTTGAAGAAGGACAGGGGAATCAGCCCCAGCATTTT. Amino acid sequence: CAVEEGQGNQPQHF.

This clonotype turned up a few times. The rearrangement uses TRBV7-9 and TRBJ1-1, with 7 bases that match TRBD1. Germline V lookup: CDR1 SEHNR, CDR2 FQNEAQ (reference sequence). The V and J ends lost 6 bases and 2 bases, in that order; junction bases with no gene match: 9. This CDR3 spans 15 amino acids. In nucleotides, the CDR3 is TGTGCCAGCAGGATTGGACAGGAGATAAACACTGAAGCTTTCTTT. Translation: CASRIGQEINTEAFF.

V usage is TRBV12-3 or TRBV12-4 and J usage is TRBJ1-3; D uncertain. The ends were cut back, 8 bases at V and 3 bases at J, with 11 bases in the middle. The CDR3 contains 13 residues. The CDR3 spells CASRRGRGNTIYF. For the CDR3, the DNA is TGTGCCAGCCGCCGGGGTCGTGGAAACACCATATATTTT.